The 18 T cell receptor beta chains in this list originate from one sample, sequenced in a study of blood T cell repertoires in COVID-19. Using immunoSEQ multiplex PCR, the repertoire was profiled, and TCRdb retains in-frame clones only, with some absent. This sample has tens of thousands of clones, with 88% found just once. Sequences were obtained from peripheral blood. The receptors come from an elderly woman with active COVID-19.

This chain connects TRBV9 to TRBJ2-1; 10 nucleotides agree with TRBD2. Trimming cost V 7 bases and J 9 bases; bases outside gene matches: 16. The CDR3 sequence is 16 residues long. The germline gives CDR1 SGDLS, CDR2 YYNGEE. The CDR3 loop is CASDIGLAGVVGEQFF. In nucleotides, the CDR3 is TGTGCCAGCGATATCGGCCTAGCGGGAGTAGTTGGTGAGCAGTTCTTC.

The J gene is TRBJ1-1, the V gene TRBV28, with D tentatively TRBD1 (5 bases). The CDR3 is made up of 14 amino acids. Germline V lookup: CDR1 MDHEN, CDR2 SYDVKM. V lost 4 bases and J lost 5, with 14 bases in between. CDR3 coding DNA: TGTGCCAGCAGTTCTGCTGGGGCACGGACTGAAGCTTTCTTT. It is translated as CASSSAGARTEAFF.

The chain couples TRBV5-1 to TRBJ2-1, with TRBD2 matching over 8 bases. Germline V gives CDR1 SGHRS, CDR2 YFSETQ. The V segment lost 4 bases and the J segment 3 bases; nucleotides outside the gene matches: 9. This CDR3 is 16 amino acids long. The CDR3 DNA sequence: TGCGCCAGCAGCGGACTGCAGCGGGAGTACTACAATGAGCAGTTCTTC. Its protein product is CASSGLQREYYNEQFF.

This clone was recorded only once. The CDR3 DNA follows: TGTGCCAGCAGTTTATTCAGGGGGAATATGAACACTGAAGCTTTCTTT. Amino acid sequence: CASSLFRGNMNTEAFF. This chain connects TRBV27 to TRBJ1-1, with 7 nucleotides matching TRBD1. The V gene end was trimmed by 1 base and the J gene end by 0 bases; junction bases not matched to a gene: 5. CDR3 length: 16 amino acids. Germline V CDR1 and CDR2: MNHEY, SMNVEV (reference sequence).

This chain uses TRBV9 with TRBJ1-3; 10 bases fit TRBD1. Losses at the gene ends were 3 bases for V and 4 bases for J; bases not matched to a gene: 7. CDR1 SGDLS and CDR2 YYNGEE come from the germline V gene. This CDR3 has 16 residues. The CDR3 region has the DNA TGTGCCAGCAGCGCTTATGGACAGGGGGGAGGAAACACCATATATTTT. Its translation is CASSAYGQGGGNTIYF.

The sample holds a few counts of this clone. The V call is TRBV18, the J call TRBJ2-7; the match to TRBD1 covers 7 bases. The CDR3 extends over 15 amino acids. J was trimmed by 1 base and V by 3 bases; bases with no gene match: 6. Germline CDR1 KGHSH, CDR2 LQKENI. The CDR3, as DNA: TGTGCCAGCTCACCGGGTAGGGGGCCTTCCTACGAGCAGTACTTC. This gives the protein CASSPGRGPSYEQYF.

This rearrangement joins TRBV27 to TRBJ1-6; 7 bases match TRBD1. V lost 2 bases, J lost 9 bases, and 4 bases stayed unmatched. CDR1 MNHEY and CDR2 SMNVEV come from the germline V gene (reference sequence). The CDR3 is 14 residues long. The CDR3 bases are TGTGCCAGCAGTTTAAATAGGGGGCTTTCACCCCTCCACTTT. This translates into CASSLNRGLSPLHF.

The chain links TRBV6-5 to TRBJ1-4, with 8 bases identical to TRBD1. Losses at the gene ends were 8 bases for V and 5 bases for J; bases not matched to a gene: 7. This CDR3 is 14 amino acids long. The germline V gene encodes CDR1 MNHEY and CDR2 SVGAGI. Written as DNA, the CDR3 is TGTGCCAGCTTCGACAGGGGTCGAAATGAAAAACTGTTTTTT. Translating gives CASFDRGRNEKLFF.

This clone was seen more than once but under ten times. The chain links TRBV29-1 to TRBJ1-5, with TRBD1 as a possible D gene (6 bases). The ends were cut back, 4 bases at V and 3 bases at J, with 10 bases in the middle. Germline loops: CDR1 SQVTM, CDR2 ANQGSEA. The CDR3 covers 13 residues. The CDR3 nucleotides are TGCAGCGTTGGGGCAGGGGACAATCAGCCCCAGCATTTT. Encoded protein: CSVGAGDNQPQHF.

V gene TRBV7-8 combines with J gene TRBJ1-1; D unresolved. The CDR3 covers 13 residues. V lost 5 bases and J lost 0, with 7 bases in between. Germline CDR1 and CDR2: SGHVS and FQNEAQ. The CDR3 DNA reads as TGTGCCAGCAGCGGCAGAATGAACACTGAAGCTTTCTTT. This sequence encodes CASSGRMNTEAFF.

The rearrangement links TRBV11-2 to TRBJ2-7; 10 bases agree with TRBD1. Trimming at V came to 3 bases and at J to 7 bases, leaving 9 bases not matched to a gene. This CDR3 has 15 amino acids. Germline V gene data show CDR1 as SGHAT and CDR2 as FQNNGV. The CDR3 region has the DNA TGTGCCAGCAGCTTGACGGACAGGGGGAGGGGTGAGCAGTACTTC. Translation: CASSLTDRGRGEQYF.

In nucleotides, the CDR3 is TGTGCCACCAGCAGGGGACAGGGGATCTATGGCTACACCTTC. Its protein product is CATSRGQGIYGYTF. V and J are TRBV15 and TRBJ1-2, with TRBD1 identical over 10 bases. V lost 3 bases, J lost 4 bases, and 2 bases stayed unmatched. Germline V CDR1 and CDR2: LNHNV, YYDKDF (reference sequence). The CDR3 extends over 14 amino acids.

The CDR3 protein is CAWSRRQANEKLFF. In DNA, the CDR3 is TGTGCCTGGAGTCGACGACAGGCTAATGAAAAACTGTTTTTT. V is TRBV30 and J is TRBJ1-4; perhaps TRBD1 as D (6 bases). Trimming removed 2 bases at V and 3 bases at J, with 10 bases between. Per germline, CDR1 GTSNPN and CDR2 SVGIG (reference sequence). The CDR3 runs to 14 residues.

The CDR3 protein is CATSWGVNQPQHF. The CDR3 nucleotides read TGTGCCACCAGTTGGGGAGTCAATCAGCCCCAGCATTTT. The chain recombines TRBV24-1 with TRBJ1-5; D unclear. Germline-derived CDR1 and CDR2 are KGHDR and SFDVKD. This CDR3 has 13 residues. Trimming stripped 6 bases from V and 3 bases from J, with 8 bases between.

The chain recombines TRBV4-2 with TRBJ1-5; TRBD1 aligns across 8 bases. Germline V gene sequence: CDR1 LGHNA, CDR2 YNFKEQ. The CDR3 length is 15 residues. Trimming took 3 bases from V and 2 from J; bases not matched to a gene: 3. The CDR3, as DNA: TGTGCCAGCAGCCACACAGGGGGTGGCAATCAGCCCCAGCATTTT. Translation: CASSHTGGGNQPQHF.

The V gene is TRBV13, the J gene TRBJ1-3; 9 bases fit TRBD1. J gave up 0 bases and V 5 bases, and 8 bases lay outside the gene matches. Germline loops: CDR1 PRHDT, CDR2 FYEKMQ (reference sequence). The CDR3 spans 17 residues. This CDR3 reads CASSASRDRASGNTIYF. CDR3 in DNA: TGTGCCAGCAGCGCCTCCAGGGACAGGGCCTCTGGAAACACCATATATTTT. Variable domain in full (rest from reference TRBV13 and TRBJ1-3): AAGVIQSPRHLIKEKRETATLKCYPIPRHDTVYWYQQGPGQDPQFLISFYEKMQSDKGSIPDRFSAQQFSDYHSELNMSSLELGDSALYFCASSASRDRASGNTIYFGEGSWLTVV.

The chain uses TRBV7-3 and TRBJ2-2; D is possibly TRBD1 (7 bases). In germline, CDR1 is SGHTA, CDR2 FQGTGA. This CDR3 spans 14 amino acids. V gave up 5 bases and J gave up 5 bases, with 12 bases separating them. The CDR3 protein is CASSPAGGTGELFF. CDR3 bases: TGTGCCAGCAGCCCGGCAGGGGGGACCGGGGAGCTGTTTTTT.

This sequence joins TRBV18 and TRBJ1-4, with D uncertain. Trimming took 6 bases from V and 0 from J, leaving 8 bases between them. This CDR3 has 14 residues. Looked up from germline, CDR1 is KGHSH and CDR2 is LQKENI. The CDR3 DNA sequence: TGTGCCAGCTCCACAGATGCAACTAATGAAAAACTGTTTTTT. Protein sequence: CASSTDATNEKLFF.